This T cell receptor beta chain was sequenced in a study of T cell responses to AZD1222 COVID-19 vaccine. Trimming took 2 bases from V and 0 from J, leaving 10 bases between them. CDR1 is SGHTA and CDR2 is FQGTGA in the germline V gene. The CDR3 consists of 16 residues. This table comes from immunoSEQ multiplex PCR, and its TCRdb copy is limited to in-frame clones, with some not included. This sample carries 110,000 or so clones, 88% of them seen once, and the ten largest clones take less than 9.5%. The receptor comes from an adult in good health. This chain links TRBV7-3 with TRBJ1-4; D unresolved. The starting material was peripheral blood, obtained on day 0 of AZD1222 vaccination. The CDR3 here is CASSLATRSTNEKLFF. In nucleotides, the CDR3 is TGTGCCAGCAGCTTAGCAACACGGTCAACTAATGAAAAACTGTTTTTT.